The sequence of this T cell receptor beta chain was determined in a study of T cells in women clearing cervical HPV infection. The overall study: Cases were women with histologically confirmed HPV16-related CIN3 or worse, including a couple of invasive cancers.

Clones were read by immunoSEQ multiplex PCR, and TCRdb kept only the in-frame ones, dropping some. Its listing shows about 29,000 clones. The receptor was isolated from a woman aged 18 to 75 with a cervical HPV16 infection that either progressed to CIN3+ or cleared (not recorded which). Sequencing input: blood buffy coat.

The sequenced part of the CDR3 DNA is TGTGCCAGCTCACTTGAACAGGGGGCGGCTCCTGGC. It encodes CASSLEQGAAPG. The entire CDR3 protein is CASSLEQGAAPGYTF. The chain is built from TRBV18 and TRBJ1-2; 9 positions agree with TRBD1. Read coverage stops 3 residues before the CDR3 terminus; the germline J gene supplies the remainder. Germline V gene lookup returns CDR1 KGHSH and CDR2 LQKENI. The CDR3 extends over 15 amino acids. Germline trimming cut 4 bases from V and 7 bases from J; bases unmatched to any gene: 10.